This T cell receptor beta chain emerged from a study of spatial heterogeneity in lung cancer. Germline V CDR1 and CDR2: MNHEY, SVGAGI. Trimming took 2 bases from V and 2 from J, leaving 10 bases between them. The CDR3 loop spans 14 amino acids. Study findings and constraints: Expanded tumor TCRs that were ubiquitous appeared in blood more at resection than follow-up.

This clonotype appeared a few times. Its specificity is unknown. The time point denotes: blood at routine non-recurrence follow-up after resection. Sequencing was performed on whole RNA extracted from tumor and nontumor lung tissue, or from frozen PBMC, and the material was left unsorted. A unique molecular identifier was attached to every TCR cDNA molecule. TCRdb reprocessed the 5' RACE reads via MiXCR and lists one record per CDR3 protein. Here the sample spans about 120,000 distinct CDR3 sequences, 9.5% to 15% being singletons. The source is a male donor with early-stage non-small cell lung cancer. The sample in question was PBMCs, obtained at follow-up. The chain carries TRBV6-5 and TRBJ2-7; D may match TRBD1 or TRBD2 (5 bases each). The CDR3 spells CASSYGGRPYEQYF. As DNA, the CDR3 is TGTGCCAGCAGTTACGGGGGACGACCCTACGAGCAGTACTTC.